Sequencing of this TCR beta chain was carried out in a study of cytomegalovirus exposure and HLA in healthy donors. V shed 5 bases and J 2 bases; nucleotides not matched to a gene: 6. CDR1 and CDR2 (germline): LNHDA, SQIVND (reference sequence). CDR3 size: 14 residues. This clone was seen a handful of times. Its antigen is currently unknown. Study-wide findings and caveats: Equally common other TCR beta chains were less clonally expanded than HLA-associated ones, a later analysis found. It was confirmed in vitro that a few of the CMV-associated chains were specific for CMV antigens. Reports credit the classifier with highly specific, highly sensitive diagnosis of cytomegalovirus status. Certain indistinguishable V segments, among them TRBV6-2 and TRBV6-3, were excluded.

The PCR had 60 Vbeta and 13 Jbeta primers. This table comes from immunoSEQ multiplex PCR, and its TCRdb copy is limited to in-frame clones, with some not included. The sample records 150,000 to 200,000 clones, around three quarters being singletons. The V gene is TRBV19, the J gene TRBJ2-7, with 7 positions matching TRBD1. The sequence was obtained from a young woman in good health and CMV-seronegative. Sequencing was performed on PBMCs. CDR3 sequence: CASSSPGQTYEQYF. As DNA, the CDR3 is TGTGCCAGTAGTTCTCCGGGACAGACCTACGAGCAGTACTTC.